The source of this T cell receptor beta chain is a study of shared clonotypes between healthy human individuals (dated by TCRdb to between 2020 and 2021). Turning to the overall study: Two women and three men aged 18 to 49 years were included in the cohort. For each donor, CD4 naive and CD4 memory were each run on three plates, CD8 naive on two plates, and CD8 memory on one plate. Blood TCR repertoires of five healthy adults were deeply sequenced to estimate repertoire size and the extent of clonotype sharing between individuals. To increase sequencing depth and limit assay-specific biases, TCR repertoire library preparation and sequencing were carried out by different laboratories using diverse techniques. Per donor, leukapheresis produced somewhere between about 0.94 and 9 billion PBMCs.

The full study reports these points: Because the study included only a small number of donors, the genetic and exposure-history diversity represented was limited. Sampling was restricted to blood, and TCR repertoires in tissues likely differ from the TCR repertoires found in blood. When a handful of donors were compared, the shared fraction of clonotypes was 5% to 6.5% for naive CD4, around 3.6% for naive CD8, 2.3% for memory CD4, and 0.35% to 0.4% for memory CD8. Pairwise subsampling led to the expectation that sequencing depth would affect the degree of clonotype sharing among donors. Higher generation probabilities were observed for clonotypes shared by all four sorted-subset donors than for non-shared clonotypes. Rarefaction of sorted-subset datasets indicated incomplete sequencing despite the large sequencing depth. Larger estimated clonotype richness was generally found for naive subsets than for memory subsets.

The donors were healthy, HIV-negative adults who had no recently reported acute infections or vaccinations. All donors were Caucasian adults living in Nashville, Tennessee, USA. Magnetic negative selection was used to enrich CD4+ T cells, after which naive cells were positively selected on CD45RA and the negative fraction became the memory subset. Blood was obtained by leukapheresis, after which PBMCs were separated by Ficoll-Histopaque density gradient centrifugation and cryopreserved in liquid nitrogen vapor phase. Analytical flow cytometry was used to check the purity and quantity of each magnetically sorted T cell population. Genomic DNA was isolated from each sorted fraction and quantified by UV absorbance on a Nanodrop 2000c. Notes on this clone: This clone's antigen is unknown. Per-base qualities were not stored, and no clone one base away is much larger. Distinct nucleotide sequences in the sample also encode this CDR3.

TCR CDR3 regions were amplified from genomic DNA by multiplex PCR using the deep immunoSEQ assay. For each cell subset, the extracted genomic DNA was distributed evenly across all wells of several immunoSEQ 96-well plates, and each plate served as one replicate. For sorted subsets, 150 to 250 ng genomic DNA, equal to about 30,000 T cell genomes, was loaded into each replicate PCR. Purified libraries were measured with a Qubit 3.0 fluorometer, size-checked on a Bioanalyzer 2100, and measured again with the KAPA Library Quantification kit. Every immunoSEQ 96-well plate was sequenced on a separate single-read 150-cycle Illumina NextSeq 550 flow cell. On the authors' methods: Because the immunoSEQ output held only junctional sequences and lacked quality scores, the filtering could not match the filtering applied to full-length reads. To assign V/J genes and CDR3, sequences were annotated against IMGT germline references using PyIR, a Python wrapper for IgBLAST v1.9. Any read was removed if the V/J assignment was weak (E-value above 1e-6), the CDR3 was missing, or the read contained stop codons, out-of-frame junctions, or ambiguous translated residues. A V3J clonotype was defined by an identical inferred V gene, J gene, and CDR3 amino acid sequence. Percentage overlap between repertoires was computed as shared unique clonotypes divided by the size of the smaller repertoire. RTK rarefaction, the Chao1 estimator, and Recon v2.1 estimates of unobserved clonotypes were used to assess repertoire richness. For all TCRbeta clonotypes obtained by the gDNA method from a handful of donors, generation probabilities were computed with OLGA. The source is immuneACCESS, and TCRdb retained only in-frame sequences with V and J called. Part of the clones is not carried over; for the studies checked, unresolved V genes explain less than half of this, and the remainder is unexplained. The V and J calls and clone size are taken from that table; D and trimming were inferred from the DNA. The sample contains about 2 million clones, roughly 94% of them found a single time. In total, the top ten clones hold 0.13% of the sample.

CDR1 is given as SGHRS and CDR2 as YFSETQ, both from the germline V gene. The CDR3, cysteine through phenylalanine, is 14 amino acids long. Left in the record is the CDR3 DNA by itself, 42 bases read in frame from the first base. V gives up 2 bases and J gives up 1 base, and the segment between their germline ends measures 10 bases. The TCR was taken from a man aged 18 to 35 in good health. Sequencing input: naive CD4+ T cells sorted from blood. The meaning of the sample's cell subset or site label: CD45RA+ positively selected. Here the chain combines TRBV5-1 and TRBJ2-7; the D segment could be TRBD2, given 6 matching bases. The DNA reads TGCGCCAGCAGCTTAGGAGGGATTTCCTACGAGCAGTACTTC. Its protein product is CASSLGGISYEQYF.